The 8 T cell receptor beta chains reported below all come from one sample, sequenced in a study of neoadjuvant nivolumab and ipilimumab in lung cancer (dated by TCRdb to the early 2020s). The time point tag for this specimen amounts to: pretherapy, before neoadjuvant immune checkpoint inhibitors. Libraries were prepared through the immunoSEQ multiplex PCR assay. TCRdb stores this immuneACCESS table with in-frame sequences only. Part of the clones is absent; in the studies checked, under half of the shortfall reflects unresolved V genes, and no reason is known for the rest. A total of tens of thousands of clones appear in this sample, 85% to 90% of them only once. The ten top clones hold over 3.5% of the sample. The source was blood, collected before neoadjuvant nivolumab, alone or with ipilimumab. The receptors were sampled from an adult with non-small cell lung cancer. Some clones in this sample may be carry-over from other donors' samples.

A few counts support this clone. This chain connects TRBV18 to TRBJ1-5; D unclear. V was cut by 8 bases and J by 0 bases, with 8 bases left in between. The CDR3 loop spans 13 amino acids. Germline V gives CDR1 KGHSH, CDR2 LQKENI. The CDR3 DNA is TGTGCCAGCGCAAGGGATAGCAATCAGCCCCAGCATTTT. Protein sequence: CASARDSNQPQHF.

This clone was seen only a few times. The rearrangement uses TRBV27 and TRBJ1-5; D unclear. V shed 5 bases and J shed 2 bases, with 10 bases lying between them. Germline-derived CDR1 and CDR2 are MNHEY and SMNVEV (reference sequence). The CDR3 spans 14 residues. The CDR3 is CASSPGPGNQPQHF. The CDR3 nucleotides read TGTGCCAGCAGTCCCGGACCGGGCAATCAGCCCCAGCATTTT.

The chain is built from TRBV30 and TRBJ2-1; 8 bases fit TRBD2. The germline V gene encodes CDR1 GTSNPN and CDR2 SVGIG (reference sequence). CDR3 length equals 13 residues. Trimming cost V 2 bases and J 7 bases; bases outside gene matches: 4. The CDR3 sequence is CAWSRTSSNEQFF. CDR3 sequence (DNA): TGTGCCTGGAGTAGGACTAGCTCAAATGAGCAGTTCTTC.

V usage is TRBV6-6 and J usage is TRBJ2-7, with TRBD1 as a possible D gene (5 bases). V shed 5 bases and J shed 1 base, with 12 bases lying between them. CDR1 and CDR2 from the germline V gene are MNHNY and SVGAGI (reference sequence). The CDR3 has 14 amino acids. For the CDR3, the DNA is TGTGCCAGCAGTAAAAGGGGAATTTCCTACGAGCAGTACTTC. Translation gives CASSKRGISYEQYF.

CDR3 amino acids: CASSPLGQGHGYTF. The CDR3 nucleotides read TGTGCCAGCTCACCACTAGGACAGGGTCATGGCTACACCTTC. The chain links TRBV18 to TRBJ1-2; 8 positions match TRBD1. Trimming at V came to 1 base and at J to 6 bases, leaving 4 bases not matched to a gene. The V gene's germline CDR1 is KGHSH and CDR2 LQKENI. The CDR3 length is 14 residues.

V gene TRBV11-2 combines with J gene TRBJ2-5, with D unresolved. V lost 1 base and J 0 bases, leaving 6 bases between the germline ends. The length of the CDR3 is 14 residues. The V gene's germline CDR1 is SGHAT and CDR2 FQNNGV. CDR3: CASSLAPDQETQYF. CDR3 in DNA: TGTGCCAGCAGCTTAGCCCCAGACCAAGAGACCCAGTACTTC.

The V call is TRBV7-9, the J call TRBJ1-5, with unresolved D. The CDR3 has 15 amino acids. Germline loops: CDR1 SEHNR, CDR2 FQNEAQ (reference sequence). V lost 4 bases, J lost 0 bases, and 10 bases lay in between. CDR3 residues: CASSSGLNSNQPQHF. CDR3 DNA: TGTGCCAGCAGCTCTGGACTGAATAGCAATCAGCCCCAGCATTTT.

This sequence joins TRBV7-9 and TRBJ2-2; perhaps TRBD1 as D (6 bases). The CDR3 length is 16 residues. V dropped 1 base and J dropped 0 bases, with 9 bases sitting between them. Looked up from germline, CDR1 is SEHNR and CDR2 is FQNEAQ (reference sequence). The CDR3 reads CASSLGTDSNTGELFF. The DNA for the CDR3 is TGTGCCAGCAGCTTAGGGACAGATTCGAACACCGGGGAGCTGTTTTTT.